This T cell receptor (beta chain) was sequenced in a study of HIV-infected patients and healthy controls. This clonotype was seen repeatedly, ten times or more. V was clipped by 5 bases and J by 4 bases; unmatched bases: 2. Germline lookup yields CDR1 MNHEY and CDR2 SVGEGT. This CDR3 has 13 amino acids. MiXCR was run by TCRdb on the 5' RACE reads, yielding one entry per CDR3 protein. The sample lists some 67,000 distinct CDR3 sequences; around 17% were seen once. Source material: CD4+ T cells from blood. This clonotype was obtained from a human donor in good health. This rearrangement joins TRBV6-2 or TRBV6-3 to TRBJ1-1; 9 bases match TRBD1. The CDR3 reads CASSLTGGTEAFF. The CDR3 coding sequence is TGTGCCAGCAGTCTGACAGGGGGCACTGAAGCTTTCTTT.